A selection of T cell receptor beta chains follows, all from one sample in a study of Ad26.COV2.S vaccination and SARS-CoV-2 variants. Here immunoSEQ multiplex PCR was the method, and the copy in TCRdb shows in-frame clones only, minus some. The sample has around 270,000 clones, around nine tenths seen once. This specimen was peripheral blood, taken in a trial of Ad26.COV2.S vaccine versus placebo. The source of these receptors is a person aged 18-65 years who received the Ad26.COV2.S COVID-19 vaccine or a placebo. CDR3s include the opening cysteine and the closing phenylalanine or tryptophan. The order of the fields is CDR3 length, V gene, J gene, clone size, D gene, CDR3 protein, CDR3 DNA. A D gene is named only where the DNA matches it firmly. A row's size may be missing; if present it is once, few, many or a size class.

>17|TRBV7-9|TRBJ2-1|-|TRBD2
CASSIGTSGFSYNEQFF
TGTGCCAGCAGCATAGGGACTAGCGGTTTCTCCTACAATGAGCAGTTCTTC
>12|TRBV27|TRBJ1-1|-|-
CASISPRAEAFF
TGTGCCAGCATATCGCCCCGGGCTGAAGCTTTCTTT
>14|TRBV6-1|TRBJ1-2|once|TRBD1
CASSEGTGEYGYTF
TGTGCCAGCAGTGAGGGGACAGGGGAGTATGGCTACACCTTC
>15|TRBV7-3|TRBJ2-1|-|-
CASSLSTAIYNEQFF
TGTGCCAGCAGCTTAAGCACAGCTATCTACAATGAGCAGTTCTTC
>13|TRBV6-5|TRBJ1-1|once|-
CASSYTVNTEAFF
TGTGCCAGCAGTTACACGGTGAACACTGAAGCTTTCTTT
>15|TRBV4-1|TRBJ2-2|few|-
CASRPNEGKTGELFF
TGCGCCAGCAGGCCTAACGAAGGGAAGACCGGGGAGCTGTTTTTT
>12|TRBV7-2|TRBJ2-5|-|-
CASSGPAETQYF
TGTGCCAGCAGCGGACCCGCAGAGACCCAGTACTTC
>16|TRBV5-1|TRBJ2-1|-|TRBD1
CASSLGTGQGYNEQFF
TGCGCCAGCAGCTTGGGAACCGGACAGGGGTATAATGAGCAGTTCTTC
>15|TRBV7-6|TRBJ2-2|-|-
CASSPRDFNTGELFF
TGTGCCAGCAGCCCCCGGGACTTTAACACCGGGGAGCTGTTTTTT
>17|TRBV18|TRBJ2-1|-|-
CASSPGNRPILGNEQFF
TGTGCCAGCTCACCGGGGAACAGGCCTATTTTGGGGAATGAGCAGTTCTTC
>16|TRBV3-1/TRBV3-2|TRBJ2-3|-|TRBD2
CASSQLGSGETDTQYF
TGTGCCAGCAGCCAGTTAGGGAGCGGGGAAACAGATACGCAGTATTTT
>12|TRBV6-5|TRBJ2-2|-|-
CASTPGAGELFF
TGTGCCAGCACCCCGGGAGCCGGGGAGCTGTTTTTT
>16|TRBV5-1|TRBJ1-2|once|TRBD1
CASSSLRQGQDYGYTF
TGCGCCAGCAGCTCACTAAGACAGGGTCAAGACTATGGCTACACCTTC
>16|TRBV3-1/TRBV3-2|TRBJ2-3|-|-
CASSQDEWDSTDTQYF
TGTGCCAGCAGCCAAGATGAGTGGGACTCCACAGATACGCAGTATTTT
>12|TRBV9|TRBJ1-1|-|-
CASSEGVTEAFF
TGTGCCAGCAGCGAGGGAGTCACTGAAGCTTTCTTT
>13|TRBV4-1|TRBJ1-1|-|-
CASSRNLGTEAFF
TGCGCCAGCAGCCGAAACCTGGGGACTGAAGCTTTCTTT
>14|TRBV6-5|TRBJ1-2|few|TRBD1
CASSYAGGRYGYTF
TGTGCCAGCAGTTACGCAGGGGGACGCTATGGCTACACCTTC
>16|TRBV10-1|TRBJ2-7|-|TRBD1
CASDRYKDRGLYEQYF
TGCGCCAGCGACCGGTATAAGGACAGGGGCCTCTACGAGCAGTACTTC
>12|TRBV5-1|TRBJ1-4|-|-
CASSRKDDKLFF
TGCGCCAGCAGCCGGAAAGACGACAAACTGTTTTTT
>14|TRBV10-1|TRBJ1-1|-|-
CASSPDSMNTEAFF
TGCGCCAGCAGCCCGGACAGCATGAACACTGAAGCTTTCTTT
>16|TRBV6-6|TRBJ1-3|-|-
CASSYSKPGRGNTIYF
TGTGCCAGCAGTTACTCAAAACCGGGACGTGGAAACACCATATATTTT
>11|TRBV9|TRBJ2-1|-|-
CASSSTNEQFF
TGTGCCAGCAGCTCCACCAATGAGCAGTTCTTC
>16|TRBV7-9|TRBJ2-5|-|TRBD2
CASRPETGLGVETQYF
TGTGCCAGCAGACCCGAGACGGGACTAGGGGTGGAGACCCAGTACTTC
>16|TRBV7-2|TRBJ2-3|-|TRBD2
CASSPIAGGRTDTQYF
TGTGCCAGCAGCCCCATAGCGGGGGGGAGGACAGATACGCAGTATTTT
>16|TRBV7-2|TRBJ2-1|-|-
CASSLERGGTYNEQFF
TGTGCCAGCAGCTTAGAACGAGGCGGAACTTACAATGAGCAGTTCTTC
>15|TRBV6-4|TRBJ2-2|-|-
CASSEGQANTGELFF
TGTGCCAGCAGTGAAGGCCAAGCTAACACCGGGGAGCTGTTTTTT